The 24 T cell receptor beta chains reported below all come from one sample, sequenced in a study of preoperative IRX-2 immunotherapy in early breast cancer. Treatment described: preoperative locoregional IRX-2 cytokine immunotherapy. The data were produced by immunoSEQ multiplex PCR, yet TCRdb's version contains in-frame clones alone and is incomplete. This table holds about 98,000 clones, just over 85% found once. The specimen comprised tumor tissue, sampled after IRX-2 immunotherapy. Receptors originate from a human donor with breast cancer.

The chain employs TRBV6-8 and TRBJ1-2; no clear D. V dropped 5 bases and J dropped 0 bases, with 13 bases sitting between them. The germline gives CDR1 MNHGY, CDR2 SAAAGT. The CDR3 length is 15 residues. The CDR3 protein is CASSERAYTNYGYTF. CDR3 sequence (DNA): TGTGCCAGCAGTGAGAGGGCGTATACTAACTATGGCTACACCTTC.

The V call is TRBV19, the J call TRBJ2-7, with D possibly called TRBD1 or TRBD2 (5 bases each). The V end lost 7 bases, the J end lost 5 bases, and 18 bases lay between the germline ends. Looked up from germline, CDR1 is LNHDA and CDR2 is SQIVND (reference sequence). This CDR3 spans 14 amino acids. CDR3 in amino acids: CASKIDGAQNEQYF. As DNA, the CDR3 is TGTGCCAGTAAGATCGACGGGGCTCAAAACGAGCAGTACTTC.

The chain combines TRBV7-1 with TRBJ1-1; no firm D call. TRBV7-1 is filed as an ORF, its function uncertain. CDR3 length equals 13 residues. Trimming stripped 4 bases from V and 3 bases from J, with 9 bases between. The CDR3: CASSLITDTEAFF. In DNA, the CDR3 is TGTGCCAGCAGCTTAATCACGGACACTGAAGCTTTCTTT.

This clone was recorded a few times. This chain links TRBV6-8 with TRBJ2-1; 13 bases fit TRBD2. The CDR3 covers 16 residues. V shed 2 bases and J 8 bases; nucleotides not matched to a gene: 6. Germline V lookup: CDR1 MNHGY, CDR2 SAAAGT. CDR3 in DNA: TGTGCCAGCAGTTACATCGGACTAGCGGGAGTGGATGAGCAGTTCTTC. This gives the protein CASSYIGLAGVDEQFF.

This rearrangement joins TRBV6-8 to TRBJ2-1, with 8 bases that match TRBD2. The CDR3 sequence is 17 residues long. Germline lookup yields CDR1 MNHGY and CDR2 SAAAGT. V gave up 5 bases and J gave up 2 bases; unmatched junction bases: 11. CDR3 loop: CASSPFQTSAAYNEQFF. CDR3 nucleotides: TGTGCCAGCAGTCCCTTTCAGACTAGCGCCGCCTACAATGAGCAGTTCTTC.

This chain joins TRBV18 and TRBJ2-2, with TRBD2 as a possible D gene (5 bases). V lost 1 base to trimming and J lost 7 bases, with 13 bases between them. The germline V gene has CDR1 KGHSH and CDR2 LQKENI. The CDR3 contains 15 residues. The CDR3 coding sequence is TGTGCCAGCTCACCACGCCTAGCCGGGGACGGGGAGCTGTTTTTT. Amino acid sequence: CASSPRLAGDGELFF.

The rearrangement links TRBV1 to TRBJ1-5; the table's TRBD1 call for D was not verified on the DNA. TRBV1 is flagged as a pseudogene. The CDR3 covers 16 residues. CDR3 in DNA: TGCGCCAGCAGCCAAGCAGGGCAGGGGGTGGTGCGACCCCAGCATTTT. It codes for CASSQAGQGVVRPQHF.

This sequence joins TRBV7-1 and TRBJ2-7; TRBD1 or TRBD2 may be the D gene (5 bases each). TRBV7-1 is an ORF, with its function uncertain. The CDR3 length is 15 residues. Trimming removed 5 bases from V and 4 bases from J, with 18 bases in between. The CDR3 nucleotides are TGTGCCAGCAGCGGGCTACCGGGACCCGCTTACGAGCAGTACTTC. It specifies CASSGLPGPAYEQYF.

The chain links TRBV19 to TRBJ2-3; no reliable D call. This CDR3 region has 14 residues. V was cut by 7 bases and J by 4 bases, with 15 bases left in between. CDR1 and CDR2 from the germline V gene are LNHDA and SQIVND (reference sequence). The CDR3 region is CASTDVNGADTQYF. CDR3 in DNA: TGTGCCAGTACCGATGTGAATGGGGCAGATACGCAGTATTTT.

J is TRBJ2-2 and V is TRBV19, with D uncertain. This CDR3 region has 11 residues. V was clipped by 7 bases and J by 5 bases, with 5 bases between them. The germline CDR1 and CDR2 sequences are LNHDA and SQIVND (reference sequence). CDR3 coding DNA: TGTGCCAGTAAGATAACCGGGGAGCTGTTTTTT. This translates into CASKITGELFF.

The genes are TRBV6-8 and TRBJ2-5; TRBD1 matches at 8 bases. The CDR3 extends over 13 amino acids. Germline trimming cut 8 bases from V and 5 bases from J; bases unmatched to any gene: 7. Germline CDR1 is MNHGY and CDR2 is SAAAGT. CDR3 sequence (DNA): TGTGCCAGCCCTAAGGACAGGGCGGAGACCCAGTACTTC. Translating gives CASPKDRAETQYF.

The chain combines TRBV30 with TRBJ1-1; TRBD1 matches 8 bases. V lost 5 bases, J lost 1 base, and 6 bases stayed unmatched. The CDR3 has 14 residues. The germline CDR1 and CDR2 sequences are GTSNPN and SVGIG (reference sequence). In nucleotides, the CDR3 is TGTGCCTGGTTCCTCGGGACAGGGAACACTGAAGCTTTCTTT. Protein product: CAWFLGTGNTEAFF.

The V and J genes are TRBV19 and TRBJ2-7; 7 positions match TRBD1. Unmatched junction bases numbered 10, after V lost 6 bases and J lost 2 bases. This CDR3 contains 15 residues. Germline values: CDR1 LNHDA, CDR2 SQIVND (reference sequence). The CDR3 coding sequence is TGTGCCAGTAGCTCACAGGGGTCGGTACCCTACGAGCAGTACTTC. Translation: CASSSQGSVPYEQYF.

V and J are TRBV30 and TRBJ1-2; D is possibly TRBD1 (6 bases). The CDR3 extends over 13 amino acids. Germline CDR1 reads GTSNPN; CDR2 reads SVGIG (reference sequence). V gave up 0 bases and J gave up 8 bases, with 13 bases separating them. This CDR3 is CAWSVSSRGGYTF. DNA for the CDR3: TGTGCCTGGAGTGTAAGCTCCAGGGGCGGCTACACCTTC.

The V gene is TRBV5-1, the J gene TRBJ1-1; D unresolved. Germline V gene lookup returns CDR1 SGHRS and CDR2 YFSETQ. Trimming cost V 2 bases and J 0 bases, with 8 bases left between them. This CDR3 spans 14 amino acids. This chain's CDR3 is CASSLGPVNTEAFF. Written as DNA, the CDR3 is TGCGCCAGCAGCTTAGGACCGGTGAACACTGAAGCTTTCTTT.

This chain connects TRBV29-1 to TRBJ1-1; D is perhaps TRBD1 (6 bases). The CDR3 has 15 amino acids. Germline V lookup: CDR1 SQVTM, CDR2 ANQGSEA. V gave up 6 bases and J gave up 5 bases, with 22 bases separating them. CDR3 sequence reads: CSVYTPSGVRTEAFF. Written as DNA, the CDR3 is TGCAGCGTATACACCCCGTCAGGGGTTCGGACTGAAGCTTTCTTT.

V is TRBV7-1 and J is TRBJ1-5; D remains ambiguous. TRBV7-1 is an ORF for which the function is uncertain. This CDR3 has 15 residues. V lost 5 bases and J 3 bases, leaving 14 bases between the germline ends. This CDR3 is CASSPGPQANQPQHF. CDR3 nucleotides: TGTGCCAGCAGCCCCGGGCCTCAGGCCAATCAGCCCCAGCATTTT.

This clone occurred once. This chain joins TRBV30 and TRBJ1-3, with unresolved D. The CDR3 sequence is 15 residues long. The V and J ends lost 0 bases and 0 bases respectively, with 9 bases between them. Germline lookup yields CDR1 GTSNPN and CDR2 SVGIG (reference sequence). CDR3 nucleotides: TGTGCCTGGAGTGTAACACGTAGCTCTGGAAACACCATATATTTT. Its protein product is CAWSVTRSSGNTIYF.

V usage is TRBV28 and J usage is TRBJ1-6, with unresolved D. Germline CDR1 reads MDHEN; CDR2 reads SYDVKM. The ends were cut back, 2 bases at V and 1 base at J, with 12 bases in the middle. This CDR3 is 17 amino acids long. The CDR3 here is CASSLEGLGSYNSPLHF. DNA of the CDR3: TGTGCCAGCAGTTTAGAAGGCCTTGGATCCTATAATTCACCCCTCCACTTT.

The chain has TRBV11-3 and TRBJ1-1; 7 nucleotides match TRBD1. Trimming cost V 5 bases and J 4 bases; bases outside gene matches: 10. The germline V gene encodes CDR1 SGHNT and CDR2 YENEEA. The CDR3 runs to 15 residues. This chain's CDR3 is CASSLSTGTGTEAFF. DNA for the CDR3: TGTGCCAGCAGCCTCTCGACAGGGACGGGCACTGAAGCTTTCTTT.

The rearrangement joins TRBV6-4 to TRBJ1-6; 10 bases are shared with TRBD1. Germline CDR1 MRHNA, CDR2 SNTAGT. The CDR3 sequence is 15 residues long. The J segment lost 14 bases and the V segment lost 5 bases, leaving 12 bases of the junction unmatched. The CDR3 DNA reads TGTGCCAGCAGTTTGCAGGGGACAGGGGACTTAGCCCTCCACTTT. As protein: CASSLQGTGDLALHF.

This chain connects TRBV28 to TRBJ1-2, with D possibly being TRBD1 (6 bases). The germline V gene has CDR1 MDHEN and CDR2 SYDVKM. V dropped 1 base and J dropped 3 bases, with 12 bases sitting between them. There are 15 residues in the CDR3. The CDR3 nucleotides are TGTGCCAGCAGTTTATCCCTGGACAGCTACTATGGCTACACCTTC. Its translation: CASSLSLDSYYGYTF.

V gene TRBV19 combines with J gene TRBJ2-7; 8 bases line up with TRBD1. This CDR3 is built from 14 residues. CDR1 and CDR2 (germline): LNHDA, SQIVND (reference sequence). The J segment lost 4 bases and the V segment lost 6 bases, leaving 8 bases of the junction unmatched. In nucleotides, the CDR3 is TGTGCCAGTAGATCGACAGGGGACGGGTACGAGCAGTACTTC. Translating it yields CASRSTGDGYEQYF.

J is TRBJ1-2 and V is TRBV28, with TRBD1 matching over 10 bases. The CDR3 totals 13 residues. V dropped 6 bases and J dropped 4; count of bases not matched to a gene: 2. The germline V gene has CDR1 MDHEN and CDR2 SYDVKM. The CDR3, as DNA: TGTGCCAGCAGGGGGGACAGGGGCTATGGCTACACCTTC. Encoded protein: CASRGDRGYGYTF.